This T cell receptor (beta chain) appears in the sequencing data of a study of OX40 agonist ivuxolimab in advanced cancers. Study-level information: Given to patients was ivuxolimab, an agonistic anti-OX40 (CD134) antibody. At about 81% male, the cohort had a mean age of approximately 64 years, ranging from roughly 23 to 80.

Here immunoSEQ multiplex PCR was the method, and the copy in TCRdb shows in-frame clones only, minus some. This sample has approximately 58,000 clones, with 70% to 80% found just once. The CDR3 consists of 14 residues. Germline assignment: CDR1 SGHDN and CDR2 FVKESK. V was cut by 7 bases and J by 2 bases, with 13 bases left in between. The sequencing used CD4+ or CD8+ T cells sorted from blood, collected in a trial of the OX40 agonist ivuxolimab. The TCR originated in an adult with an advanced solid tumor such as melanoma, head and neck, liver or kidney cancer. The V gene is TRBV14, the J gene TRBJ2-3; D might be TRBD1 or TRBD2, each matching 5 bases. The DNA for the CDR3 is TGTGCCAGCAAGGAGCGGACATTCACAGATACGCAGTATTTT. Translated, it gives CASKERTFTDTQYF.